The 6 T cell receptor beta chains presented below share a single source sample, sequenced in a study of T cell repertoires in cytomegalovirus infection. TCRdb re-analysed the reads in MiXCR, keeping a single row per CDR3 protein. The table has about 160,000 distinct CDR3 sequences, about a sixth seen once. Specimen: CD8+ T cells from PBMCs. The source is a human donor in good health (CMV status not recorded). Some clones in this sample may be carry-over from other donors' samples.

This clonotype was observed a handful of times. This chain uses TRBV7-9 with TRBJ2-7; 8 bases match TRBD1. V shed 2 bases, J shed 2 bases, and the junction held 8 bases outside the gene matches. CDR3 length: 16 residues. Looked up from germline, CDR1 is SEHNR and CDR2 is FQNEAQ (reference sequence). As DNA, the CDR3 is TGTGCCAGCAGCTTACCGACAGGGGAGTACCCCTACGAGCAGTACTTC. Its translation: CASSLPTGEYPYEQYF.

This sequence joins TRBV7-9 and TRBJ1-2, with a tentative D call TRBD1 (6 bases). V gave up 5 bases and J gave up 3 bases, with 28 bases separating them. There are 19 residues in the CDR3. In germline, CDR1 is SEHNR, CDR2 FQNEAQ (reference sequence). The CDR3 DNA follows: TGTGCCAGCAGCCAAGGAACCAGGGGTTCGGTATTCTACGACTATGGCTACACCTTC. Translating gives CASSQGTRGSVFYDYGYTF.

V is TRBV7-2 and J is TRBJ2-4; 7 bases align to TRBD2. CDR1 is SGHTA, CDR2 FQGNSA, per germline. CDR3 size: 17 residues. Unmatched junction bases numbered 9, after V lost 4 bases and J lost 0 bases. The CDR3 DNA reads TGTGCCAGCAGCTCGCTCGCGGGGGTACGAGCCAAAAACATTCAGTACTTC. It translates to CASSSLAGVRAKNIQYF. Filled out from reference TRBV7-2 and TRBJ2-4, the complete variable domain reads GAGVSQSPSNKVTEKGKDVELRCDPISGHTALYWYRQSLGQGLEFLIYFQGNSAPDKSGLPSDRFSAERTGGSVSTLTIQRTQQEDSAVYLCASSSLAGVRAKNIQYFGAGTRLSVL.

This clonotype was counted between two and nine times. A single base separates this from a much larger clone, so it may be a read error. The V call is TRBV7-3, the J call TRBJ1-1; TRBD1 agrees at 8 bases. The CDR3 is 13 residues long. Germline lookup yields CDR1 SGHTA and CDR2 FQGTGA. CDR3 bases: TGTGCCAGCAGCTTAGCAGGGGGCACTGAAGTTTTCTTT. Translating it yields CASSLAGGTEVFF.

The chain recombines TRBV20-1 with TRBJ2-1; 10 nucleotides match TRBD1. Germline-derived CDR1 and CDR2 are DFQATT and SNEGSKA (reference sequence). V lost 1 base to trimming and J lost 6 bases; unmatched junction nucleotides: 6. The CDR3 covers 15 residues. Here the CDR3 DNA reads TGCAGTGCTAGAGCCCGGGACAGGGGTCGCAATGAGCAGTTCTTC. Protein: CSARARDRGRNEQFF.

This clonotype has a handful of counts. The gene calls are TRBV29-1 and TRBJ2-7; D is uncertain. Germline V CDR1 and CDR2: SQVTM, ANQGSEA. The CDR3 totals 13 residues. V lost 5 bases to trimming and J lost 0 bases, with 11 bases between them. The CDR3 nucleotides read TGCAGCGTTTTATTGCCTAACTCCTACGAGCAGTACTTC. Protein product: CSVLLPNSYEQYF.